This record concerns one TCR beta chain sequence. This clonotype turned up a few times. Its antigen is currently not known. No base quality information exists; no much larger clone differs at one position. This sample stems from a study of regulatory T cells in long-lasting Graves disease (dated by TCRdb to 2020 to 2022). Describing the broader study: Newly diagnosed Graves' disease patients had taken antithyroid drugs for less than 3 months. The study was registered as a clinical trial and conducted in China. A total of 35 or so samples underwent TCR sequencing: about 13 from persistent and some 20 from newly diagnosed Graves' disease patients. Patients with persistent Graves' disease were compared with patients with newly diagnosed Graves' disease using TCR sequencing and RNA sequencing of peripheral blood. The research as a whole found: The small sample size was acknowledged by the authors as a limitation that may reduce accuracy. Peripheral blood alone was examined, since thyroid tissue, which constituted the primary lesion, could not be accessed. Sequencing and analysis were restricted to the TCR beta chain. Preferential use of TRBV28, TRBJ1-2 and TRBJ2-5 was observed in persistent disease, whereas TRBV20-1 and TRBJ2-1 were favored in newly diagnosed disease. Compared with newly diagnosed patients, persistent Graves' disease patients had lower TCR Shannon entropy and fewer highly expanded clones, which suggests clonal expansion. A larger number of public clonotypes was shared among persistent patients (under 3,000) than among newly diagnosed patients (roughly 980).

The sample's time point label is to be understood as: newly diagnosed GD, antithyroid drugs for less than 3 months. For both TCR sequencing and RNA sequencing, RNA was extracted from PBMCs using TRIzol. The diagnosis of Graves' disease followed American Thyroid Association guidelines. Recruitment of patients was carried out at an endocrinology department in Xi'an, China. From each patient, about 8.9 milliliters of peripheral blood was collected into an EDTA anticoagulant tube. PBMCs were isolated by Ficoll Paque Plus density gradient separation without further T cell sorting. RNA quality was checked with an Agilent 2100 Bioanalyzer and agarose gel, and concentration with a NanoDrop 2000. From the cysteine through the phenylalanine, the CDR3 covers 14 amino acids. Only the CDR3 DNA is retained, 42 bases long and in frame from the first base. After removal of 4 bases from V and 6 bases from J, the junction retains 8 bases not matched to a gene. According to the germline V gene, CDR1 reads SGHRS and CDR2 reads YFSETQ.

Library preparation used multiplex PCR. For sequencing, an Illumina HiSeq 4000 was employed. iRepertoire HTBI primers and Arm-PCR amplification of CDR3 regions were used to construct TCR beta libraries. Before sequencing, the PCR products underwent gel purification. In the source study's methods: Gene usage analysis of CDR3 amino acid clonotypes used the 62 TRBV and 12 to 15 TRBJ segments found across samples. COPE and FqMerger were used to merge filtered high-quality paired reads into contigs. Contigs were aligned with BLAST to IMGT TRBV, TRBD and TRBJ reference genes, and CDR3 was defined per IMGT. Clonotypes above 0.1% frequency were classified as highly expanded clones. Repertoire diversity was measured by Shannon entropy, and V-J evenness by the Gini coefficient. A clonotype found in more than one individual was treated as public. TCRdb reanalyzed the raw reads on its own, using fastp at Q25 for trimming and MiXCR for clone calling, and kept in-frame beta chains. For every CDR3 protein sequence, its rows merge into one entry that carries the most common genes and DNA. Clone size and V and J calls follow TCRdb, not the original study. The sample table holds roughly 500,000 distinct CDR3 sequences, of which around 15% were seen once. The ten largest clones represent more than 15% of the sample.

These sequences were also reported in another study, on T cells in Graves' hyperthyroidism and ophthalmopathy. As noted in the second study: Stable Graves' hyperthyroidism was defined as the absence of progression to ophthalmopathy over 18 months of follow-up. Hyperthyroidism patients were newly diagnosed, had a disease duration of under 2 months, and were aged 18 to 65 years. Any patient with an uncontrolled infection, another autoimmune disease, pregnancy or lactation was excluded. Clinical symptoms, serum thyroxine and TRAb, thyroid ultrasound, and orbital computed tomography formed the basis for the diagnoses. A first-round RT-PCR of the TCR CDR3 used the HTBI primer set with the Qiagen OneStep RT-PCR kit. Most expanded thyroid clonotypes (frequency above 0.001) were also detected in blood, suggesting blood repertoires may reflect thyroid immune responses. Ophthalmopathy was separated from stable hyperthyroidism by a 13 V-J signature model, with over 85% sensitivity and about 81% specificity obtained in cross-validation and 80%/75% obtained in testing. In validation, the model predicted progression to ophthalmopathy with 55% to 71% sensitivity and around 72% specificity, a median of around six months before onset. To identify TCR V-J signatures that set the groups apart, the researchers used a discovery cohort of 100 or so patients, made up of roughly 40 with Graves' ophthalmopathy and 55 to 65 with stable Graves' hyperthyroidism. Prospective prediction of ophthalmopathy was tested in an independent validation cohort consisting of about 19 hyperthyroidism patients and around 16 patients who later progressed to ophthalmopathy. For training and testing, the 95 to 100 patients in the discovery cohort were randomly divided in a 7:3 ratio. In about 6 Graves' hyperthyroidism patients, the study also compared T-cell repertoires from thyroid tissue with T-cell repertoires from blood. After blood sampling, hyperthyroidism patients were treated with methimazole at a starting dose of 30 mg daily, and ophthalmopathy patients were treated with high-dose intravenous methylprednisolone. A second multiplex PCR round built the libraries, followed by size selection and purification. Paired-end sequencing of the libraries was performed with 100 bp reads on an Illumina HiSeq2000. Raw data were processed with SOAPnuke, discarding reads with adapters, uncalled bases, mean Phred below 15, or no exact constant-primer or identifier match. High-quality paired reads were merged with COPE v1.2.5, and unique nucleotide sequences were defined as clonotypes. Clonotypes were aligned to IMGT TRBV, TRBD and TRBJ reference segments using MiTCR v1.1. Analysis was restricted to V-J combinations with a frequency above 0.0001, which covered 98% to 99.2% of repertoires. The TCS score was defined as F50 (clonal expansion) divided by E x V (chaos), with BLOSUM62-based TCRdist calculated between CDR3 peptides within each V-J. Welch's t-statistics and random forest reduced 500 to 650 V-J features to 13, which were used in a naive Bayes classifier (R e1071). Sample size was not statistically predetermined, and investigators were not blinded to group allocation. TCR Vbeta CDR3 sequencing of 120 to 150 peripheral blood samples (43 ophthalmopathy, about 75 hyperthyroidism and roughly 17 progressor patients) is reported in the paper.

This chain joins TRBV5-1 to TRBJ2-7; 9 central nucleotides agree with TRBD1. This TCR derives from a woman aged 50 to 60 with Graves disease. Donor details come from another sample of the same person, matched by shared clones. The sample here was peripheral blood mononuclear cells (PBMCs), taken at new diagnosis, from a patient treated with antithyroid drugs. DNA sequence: TGCGCCAGCAGCCCGGGACAGGGCAGAACCGAGCAGTACTTC. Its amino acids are CASSPGQGRTEQYF.